A selection of T cell receptor beta chains follows, all from one sample in a study of graft-versus-host responses after intestinal transplantation. Clones were sequenced by immunoSEQ multiplex PCR, and TCRdb holds only the in-frame ones, with some missing. The sample holds several thousand clones, approximately 30% seen once. The material was alloreactive CD4+ T cells from a mixed lymphocyte reaction culture, obtained before intestinal transplant. These receptors all come from a human patient who received an intestinal transplant. Both conserved end residues are trimmed from each CDR3. For some rows the clone size is stated as once, few or many, or as a class when expanded; others skip it.

TRBV15	.	TRBJ2-1	ATSILAGGPNEQF
TRBV7-6	.	TRBJ2-7	ASSQDRPSYEQY
TRBV4-1	few	TRBJ1-2	ASSQEEGRVYGYT
TRBV9	few	TRBJ2-7	ASSVEGGPAYEQY
TRBV5-1	.	TRBJ1-2	ASTRTGTGYGYT
TRBV7-8	medium-sized	TRBJ2-7	ASSFKLGAQY
TRBV28	few	TRBJ2-5	ASSLSGAPAQY
TRBV5-4	.	TRBJ1-2	ASLPSVPKTYGYT
TRBV9	.	TRBJ1-1	ASSRGTGRRDTEAF
TRBV4-1	medium-sized	TRBJ2-7	ASSQVGAGRFYEQY
TRBV5-1	.	TRBJ2-3	ASSFGGSVRTTQY
TRBV11-1	medium-sized	TRBJ2-4	ASSLVRGAKNIQY
TRBV5-1	medium-sized	TRBJ1-1	ASSLTNTEAF
TRBV6-6	few	TRBJ1-1	ASSSPGSMNTEAF
TRBV18	few	TRBJ2-5	ARKDGGARETQY
TRBV5-1	medium-sized	TRBJ1-1	ASSLVSQGANTEAF
TRBV28	.	.	ASSFRISPSYDSYEQY
TRBV21-1	few	TRBJ2-1	ASSKVRLVGHNEQF
TRBV4-1	.	TRBJ2-5	ASSHPGLRETQY
TRBV6-5	few	TRBJ2-7	ASSKSRNTYEQY
TRBV6-1	.	TRBJ1-6	ASSEAGLYNSPLH
TRBV15	.	TRBJ2-2	ATSRDQNTGELF
TRBV6-6	.	TRBJ1-1	ASSFDRRSGTEAF
TRBV6-5	few	TRBJ2-1	ASSRLLNNEQF
TRBV7-6	few	TRBJ2-7	ASSRTTSGGIYEQY
TRBV18	.	TRBJ2-7	ASSYSGAGEQY
TRBV6-5	few	TRBJ2-7	ASSVSGQTSYEQY
TRBV6-1	few	TRBJ1-6	ASSQRGGSNSPLH
TRBV27	.	TRBJ2-6	ACRPTYRGRGGANVLT